The 27 T cell receptor beta chains listed next were all sequenced from one sample in a study of CD8 T cells in ankylosing spondylitis. TCRdb passed the 5' RACE reads through MiXCR, listing each CDR3 protein once. The sample has about 260,000 distinct CDR3 sequences; 20% to 30% are singletons. Material for sequencing was blood, either unsorted or a sorted T cell fraction (not recorded which). Receptors were obtained from a male donor with ankylosing spondylitis or in good health (not recorded which).

The rearrangement uses TRBV6-5 and TRBJ2-3, with unresolved D. Germline CDR1 reads MNHEY; CDR2 reads SVGAGI. CDR3 length: 16 amino acids. V lost 4 bases, J lost 0 bases, and 14 bases lay in between. The CDR3 sequence is CASSSPQDSSTDTQYF. In DNA form, the CDR3 reads TGTGCCAGCAGTTCCCCCCAAGATTCTAGCACAGATACGCAGTATTTT.

There are many counts of this clonotype. The chain couples TRBV18 to TRBJ1-1; no clear D. The germline V gene encodes CDR1 KGHSH and CDR2 LQKENI. The CDR3 runs 15 residues. Trimming shortened V by 6 bases and J by 0 bases, and 14 bases separated the two germline ends. The CDR3 DNA reads TGTGCCAGCTCGCAAGGGCAAGGGTTGAACACTGAAGCTTTCTTT. As protein: CASSQGQGLNTEAFF.

The chain is built from TRBV10-3 and TRBJ2-3, with 15 bases fitting TRBD2. The germline V gene has CDR1 ENHRY and CDR2 SYGVKD. The CDR3 covers 18 residues. Trimming cost V 3 bases and J 2 bases; bases outside gene matches: 6. CDR3 nucleotide sequence: TGTGCCATCAGTGACTCCGGGACTAGCGGGGGGTACACAGATACGCAGTATTTT. Its translation: CAISDSGTSGGYTDTQYF.

This clonotype was counted ten times or more. The rearrangement joins TRBV12-3 or TRBV12-4 to TRBJ1-4; D perhaps matches TRBD1 (5 bases). The CDR3 consists of 16 residues. V lost 2 bases to trimming and J lost 8 bases, with 18 bases between them. The CDR3 DNA sequence: TGTGCCAGCAGTTTATCAGGGAGAGAAGTAGGGGAAAAACTGTTTTTT. It specifies CASSLSGREVGEKLFF.

In this sample, this clonotype turned up many times. This chain links TRBV5-1 with TRBJ1-2, with D tentatively TRBD1 (5 bases). The CDR3 totals 16 residues. Trimming took off 4 bases at V and 0 bases at J, with 16 bases between the two ends. From germline, CDR1 is SGHRS and CDR2 YFSETQ. CDR3 sequence: CASSPRERGTNYGYTF. The CDR3 DNA sequence: TGCGCCAGCAGCCCCAGGGAAAGAGGGACTAACTATGGCTACACCTTC.

This clonotype was observed a handful of times. This chain joins TRBV5-6 and TRBJ2-7; D remains ambiguous. Germline V lookup: CDR1 SGHDT, CDR2 YYEEEE. V shed 4 bases and J shed 3 bases, with 11 bases lying between them. This CDR3 comprises 13 residues. CDR3 in DNA: TGTGCCAGCAGCCCCCGCACAAACTACGAGCAGTACTTC. Protein: CASSPRTNYEQYF.

This clonotype was detected many times. The chain carries TRBV5-5 and TRBJ2-3; tentatively, D is TRBD1 (5 bases). This CDR3 is built from 15 residues. Deletions cut 0 bases from V and 2 bases from J, with 10 bases between. CDR1 is SGHKS, CDR2 YYEKEE, per germline (reference sequence). The CDR3 is CASSLAPGNTDTQYF. CDR3 in DNA: TGTGCCAGCAGCTTGGCCCCAGGGAACACAGATACGCAGTATTTT.

The chain links TRBV12-3 or TRBV12-4 to TRBJ2-7; unclear D gene. CDR3 length: 11 residues. The germline V and J ends were trimmed by 5 bases and 6 bases, with 8 bases remaining between them. The CDR3 is CASSVFGEQYF. The CDR3 DNA is TGTGCCAGCAGTGTCTTTGGCGAGCAGTACTTC.

The V call is TRBV28, the J call TRBJ2-3; TRBD2 agrees at 9 bases. Germline lookup yields CDR1 MDHEN and CDR2 SYDVKM. The CDR3 sequence is 15 residues long. Unmatched junction bases numbered 12, after V lost 9 bases and J lost 5 bases. DNA of the CDR3: TGTGCCAGTACTTCTCTGGCGGGGGGGCGAGATACGCAGTATTTT. The encoded protein is CASTSLAGGRDTQYF.

This clonotype was seen only a few times. This chain connects TRBV10-3 to TRBJ2-3, with 7 bases aligning to TRBD1. Trimming at V came to 0 bases and at J to 6 bases, leaving 0 bases not matched to a gene. This CDR3 is built from 13 residues. Germline CDR1 reads ENHRY; CDR2 reads SYGVKD. The CDR3, as DNA: TGTGCCATCAGTGAGTCGACAGGGGATACGCAGTATTTT. Translation: CAISESTGDTQYF.

The chain couples TRBV12-3 or TRBV12-4 to TRBJ2-3; no firm D call. The germline V and J ends were trimmed by 6 bases and 5 bases, with 18 bases remaining between them. CDR3 size: 15 residues. The DNA for the CDR3 is TGTGCCAGCAGGGGTACCGGTAGGGTCGGAGATACGCAGTATTTT. Protein: CASRGTGRVGDTQYF.

This clonotype has only a few counts. V and J are TRBV12-3 or TRBV12-4 and TRBJ1-2; possibly TRBD1 for D (5 bases). V shed 7 bases and J shed 1 base, with 13 bases lying between them. The CDR3 contains 14 residues. The DNA for the CDR3 is TGTGCCAGCAACTCCAACAGGATTAACTATGGCTACACCTTC. Translated: CASNSNRINYGYTF.

This clonotype was seen ten or more times. The gene calls are TRBV5-1 and TRBJ1-2; D is undetermined. This CDR3 spans 14 amino acids. V lost 2 bases and J lost 1, with 9 bases in between. The V gene's germline CDR1 is SGHRS and CDR2 YFSETQ. The CDR3 coding sequence is TGCGCCAGCAGCTTAATTGCCGTTAACTATGGCTACACCTTC. Amino acids: CASSLIAVNYGYTF.

This clonotype turned up a few times. This chain's CDR3 is CSLRRGLAGGTDTQYF. CDR3 sequence (DNA): TGCAGCCTCAGAAGGGGGCTAGCGGGAGGCACAGATACGCAGTATTTT. The chain has TRBV29-1 and TRBJ2-3; 10 nucleotides match TRBD2. The CDR3 extends over 16 amino acids. J was trimmed by 1 base and V by 8 bases; bases with no gene match: 12. Germline assignment: CDR1 SQVTM and CDR2 ANQGSEA.

V usage is TRBV5-6 and J usage is TRBJ2-5; 8 bases align to TRBD1. The CDR3 is made up of 15 amino acids. J was trimmed by 1 base and V by 4 bases; bases with no gene match: 6. Germline V CDR1 and CDR2: SGHDT, YYEEEE. CDR3 in DNA: TGTGCCAGCAGCCCGAAAGGACAGGGCCAAGAGACCCAGTACTTC. Translation gives CASSPKGQGQETQYF. Supplemented by reference TRBV5-6 and TRBJ2-5, the full variable domain reads DAGVTQSPTHLIKTRGQQVTLRCSPKSGHDTVSWYQQALGQGPQFIFQYYEEEERQRGNFPDRFSGHQFPNYSSELNVNALLLGDSALYLCASSPKGQGQETQYFGPGTRLLVL.

This clonotype has more than one count but fewer than ten. This sequence joins TRBV24-1 and TRBJ2-1; 11 bases align to TRBD2. CDR1 is KGHDR and CDR2 is SFDVKD in the germline V gene. The CDR3 totals 13 residues. J lost 3 bases, V lost 10 bases, and 1 base had no gene match. CDR3 sequence (DNA): TGTGCCACAACTAGCGGGGGCTACAATGAGCAGTTCTTC. Translating gives CATTSGGYNEQFF.

The chain is built from TRBV5-1 and TRBJ2-7; a possible D gene is TRBD2 (6 bases). The germline V gene encodes CDR1 SGHRS and CDR2 YFSETQ. The ends were cut back, 0 bases at V and 2 bases at J, with 12 bases in the middle. The CDR3 is made up of 15 amino acids. The chain's CDR3 is CASSLVPGETYEQYF. Written as DNA, the CDR3 is TGCGCCAGCAGCTTGGTTCCGGGGGAAACCTACGAGCAGTACTTC.

There are many counts of this clonotype. The J gene is TRBJ2-3, the V gene TRBV20-1; no reliable D call. Germline loops: CDR1 DFQATT, CDR2 SNEGSKA (reference sequence). This CDR3 spans 17 amino acids. Trimming removed 5 bases at V and 0 bases at J, with 21 bases between. CDR3 region: CSAPPNPAVASTDTQYF. In DNA form, the CDR3 reads TGCAGTGCTCCACCAAACCCCGCGGTCGCTAGCACAGATACGCAGTATTTT.

This clonotype was counted ten times or more. The genes are TRBV10-1 and TRBJ2-5; no definite D call. Germline values: CDR1 WNHNN, CDR2 SYGVQD (reference sequence). This CDR3 spans 11 amino acids. V lost 4 bases to trimming and J lost 5 bases, with 5 bases between them. CDR3 residues: CASSAGETQYF. The DNA of the CDR3 is TGCGCCAGCAGTGCCGGGGAGACCCAGTACTTC.

The sample holds one count of this clonotype. The chain couples TRBV6-5 to TRBJ2-7; 7 nucleotides match TRBD1. The V gene's germline CDR1 is MNHEY and CDR2 SVGAGI. V was clipped by 6 bases and J by 9 bases; unmatched bases: 8. This CDR3 has 12 amino acids. CDR3 in DNA: TGTGCCAGCAGAACCGACAGGGATCGGCAGTACTTC. The encoded protein is CASRTDRDRQYF.

This clonotype was seen repeatedly, ten times or more. CDR3 nucleotide sequence: TGCAGTGCCGCTAGTGCGAGACGGAATGAGCAGTTCTTC. Its protein is CSAASARRNEQFF. V gene TRBV20-1 combines with J gene TRBJ2-1; no clear D gene. The CDR3 is 13 amino acids. CDR1 DFQATT and CDR2 SNEGSKA come from the germline V gene (reference sequence). V lost 6 bases and J lost 7, with 16 bases in between.

This clonotype was seen a handful of times. The chain carries TRBV7-9 and TRBJ2-7; no firm D call. CDR1 is SEHNR and CDR2 is FQNEAQ in the germline V gene (reference sequence). The CDR3 contains 15 residues. The V and J ends lost 4 bases and 1 base respectively, with 14 bases between them. CDR3 sequence (DNA): TGTGCCAGCAGCTCGTTTGGGGTTATATCCTACGAGCAGTACTTC. It encodes CASSSFGVISYEQYF. Drawing the rest from reference TRBV7-9 and TRBJ2-7, the complete variable domain is DTGVSQNPRHKITKRGQNVTFRCDPISEHNRLYWYRQTLGQGPEFLTYFQNEAQLEKSRLLSDRFSAERPKGSFSTLEIQRTEQGDSAMYLCASSSFGVISYEQYFGPGTRLTVT.

The sample holds many counts of this clonotype. The chain couples TRBV6-1 to TRBJ2-1, with a weak D call TRBD2 (7 bases). Per germline, CDR1 MNHNS and CDR2 SASEGT. This CDR3 contains 15 residues. The germline V and J ends were trimmed by 8 bases and 1 base, with 15 bases remaining between them. CDR3: CASYSGGRSYNEQFF. DNA for the CDR3: TGTGCCAGCTATTCGGGGGGCCGATCCTACAATGAGCAGTTCTTC.

The V gene is TRBV12-3 or TRBV12-4, the J gene TRBJ2-5; TRBD1 or TRBD2 may be the D gene (6 bases each). Trimming shortened V by 5 bases and J by 0 bases, and 13 bases separated the two germline ends. The CDR3 runs 15 residues. In DNA form, the CDR3 reads TGTGCCAGCAGTCGTCGGGGGCCGTACCAAGAGACCCAGTACTTC. As protein: CASSRRGPYQETQYF.

This clonotype was counted many times. This chain connects TRBV12-3 or TRBV12-4 to TRBJ2-7; D gene ambiguous. CDR3 length: 15 amino acids. Trimming cost V 11 bases and J 0 bases, with 20 bases left between them. As DNA, the CDR3 is TGTGCCCCCAGTCTGGGGTGTCCAACCTCCTACGAGCAGTACTTC. It codes for CAPSLGCPTSYEQYF.

This clonotype has ten or more counts. The chain links TRBV7-8 to TRBJ1-2; no reliable D call. The germline V and J ends were trimmed by 0 bases and 6 bases, with 8 bases remaining between them. This CDR3 contains 13 residues. CDR1 and CDR2 from the germline V gene are SGHVS and FQNEAQ. In DNA, the CDR3 is TGTGCCAGCAGCTTAGCGCTGAGGGATGGCTACACCTTC. Protein: CASSLALRDGYTF.

This clonotype was counted between two and nine times. The rearrangement joins TRBV12-3 or TRBV12-4 to TRBJ2-7; no reliable D call. Between the trimmed V and J ends, which lost 2 bases and 5 bases, there was a span of 4 bases. The CDR3 has 11 amino acids. The CDR3 loop is CASSLIDEQYF. For the CDR3, the DNA is TGTGCCAGCAGTTTAATCGACGAGCAGTACTTC.